This T cell receptor (beta chain) was found in a study of radiotherapy plus CTLA-4 blockade in lung cancer. With 6 bases clipped from V and 5 bases from J, the junction kept 7 bases outside the gene matches. The length of the CDR3 is 15 residues. Germline CDR1 reads LNHDA; CDR2 reads SQIVND (reference sequence). Repertoires were generated with immunoSEQ multiplex PCR, while TCRdb's copy carries only in-frame clones and drops some. The sample has 75,000 to 80,000 clones; approximately 86% are singletons. The genes are TRBV19 and TRBJ2-5; TRBD1 agrees at 12 bases. The sequence derives from a human donor with non-small cell lung cancer who had stable disease on radiotherapy plus ipilimumab. The sample was peripheral blood, taken from a patient treated with radiotherapy plus ipilimumab. For the CDR3, the DNA is TGTGCCAGTAGGCCGGGACAGGGGGCGCGCGAGACCCAGTACTTC. Amino acid sequence: CASRPGQGARETQYF.